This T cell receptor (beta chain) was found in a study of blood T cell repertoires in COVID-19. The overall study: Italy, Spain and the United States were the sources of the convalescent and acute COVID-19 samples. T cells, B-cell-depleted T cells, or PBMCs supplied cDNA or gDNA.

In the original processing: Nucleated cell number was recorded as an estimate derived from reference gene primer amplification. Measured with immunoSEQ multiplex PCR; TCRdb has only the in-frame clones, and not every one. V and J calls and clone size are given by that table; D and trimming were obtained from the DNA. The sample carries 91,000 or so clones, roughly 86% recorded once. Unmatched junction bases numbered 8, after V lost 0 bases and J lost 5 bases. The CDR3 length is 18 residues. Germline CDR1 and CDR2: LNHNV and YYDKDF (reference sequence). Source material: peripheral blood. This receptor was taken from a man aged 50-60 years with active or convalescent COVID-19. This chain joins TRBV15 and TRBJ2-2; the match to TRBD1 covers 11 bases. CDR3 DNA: TGTGCCACCAGCAGAGATACCGCGGGACAGGGGGTAACCGGGGAGCTGTTTTTT. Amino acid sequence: CATSRDTAGQGVTGELFF.